A single sample gave rise to the 13 T cell receptor beta chains below, sequenced in a study of CD8 T cells in Susac syndrome. An amount of RNA that ranged from roughly 0.45 to 1 ug was reverse transcribed with random hexamers. TCRdb reanalysed the immunoSEQ multiplex PCR reads using MiXCR and keeps one entry per CDR3 protein. The repertoire consists of about 190,000 distinct CDR3 sequences, with approximately 95% occurring once and the leading ten covering around 0.16%. The specimen was CD8+ T cells from PBMCs. These receptor sequences come from a human donor with Susac syndrome.

V gene TRBV29-1 combines with J gene TRBJ2-7, with D perhaps assigned TRBD1 or TRBD2 (6 bases each). Per germline, CDR1 SQVTM and CDR2 ANQGSEA. This CDR3 contains 14 residues. V was clipped by 5 bases and J by 1 base, with 15 bases between them. The CDR3 DNA reads TGCAGCGTTTATAAGGGGGGTCCATCCTACGAGCAGTACTTC. This gives the protein CSVYKGGPSYEQYF.

This chain connects TRBV29-1 to TRBJ2-7; perhaps D is TRBD1 or TRBD2 (5 bases each). Trimming took 1 base from V and 1 from J, leaving 11 bases between them. The length of the CDR3 is 14 residues. Germline V CDR1 and CDR2: SQVTM, ANQGSEA. DNA for the CDR3: TGCAGCGTTGAAGGAGGGGACGGTTCCTACGAGCAGTACTTC. Translating gives CSVEGGDGSYEQYF.

This clonotype was counted a single time. This rearrangement joins TRBV6-6 to TRBJ2-7, with TRBD1 identical over 10 bases. Trimming took 2 bases from V and 3 from J; bases not matched to a gene: 7. The germline gives CDR1 MNHNY, CDR2 SVGAGI (reference sequence). There are 16 residues in the CDR3. In DNA, the CDR3 is TGTGCCAGCAGTTACGACCCGGACAGGGGGGTCTACGAGCAGTACTTC. Translation: CASSYDPDRGVYEQYF.

V and J are TRBV20-1 and TRBJ1-1; D not certain. CDR3 length equals 11 residues. V dropped 3 bases and J dropped 4 bases, with 6 bases sitting between them. The V gene's germline CDR1 is DFQATT and CDR2 SNEGSKA (reference sequence). Written as DNA, the CDR3 is TGCAGTGCTAGGGCCGGCACTGAAGCTTTCTTT. As protein: CSARAGTEAFF.

This clonotype appeared once. The chain recombines TRBV13 with TRBJ2-5, with D unclear. CDR1 PRHDT and CDR2 FYEKMQ come from the germline V gene (reference sequence). The CDR3 contains 12 residues. V was trimmed by 6 bases and J by 0 bases, leaving 5 bases between them. The chain's CDR3 is CASRSNQETQYF. CDR3 sequence (DNA): TGTGCCAGCAGAAGTAACCAAGAGACCCAGTACTTC.

This clonotype came up a few times. The chain carries TRBV7-9 and TRBJ2-6, with D unresolved. Germline assignment: CDR1 SEHNR and CDR2 FQNEAQ (reference sequence). Trimming left V 5 bases short and J 1 base short, with 9 bases between. The CDR3 extends over 15 amino acids. The CDR3 coding sequence is TGTGCCAGCAGCCCCCCCTCATCTGGGGCCAACGTCCTGACTTTC. The encoded protein is CASSPPSSGANVLTF.

The V gene is TRBV20-1, the J gene TRBJ2-1; a possible D gene is TRBD2 (6 bases). CDR1 and CDR2 (germline): DFQATT, SNEGSKA (reference sequence). The CDR3 length is 16 residues. Trimming pared 2 bases from V and 0 bases from J, leaving 14 bases between. CDR3 nucleotides: TGCAGTGCTAGACCCCCGGGAGATAGCTCCTACAATGAGCAGTTCTTC. It codes for CSARPPGDSSYNEQFF.

This clonotype was detected only a few times. The genes are TRBV27 and TRBJ2-3; possible D gene TRBD2, 5 bases. CDR3 length: 14 residues. Trimming cost V 3 bases and J 0 bases, with 7 bases left between them. Per the germline V gene, CDR1 is MNHEY and CDR2 is SMNVEV (reference sequence). The CDR3 DNA follows: TGTGCCAGCAGTTTGGACTCCAGCACAGATACGCAGTATTTT. Protein: CASSLDSSTDTQYF.

This clonotype was found once. This chain uses TRBV5-1 with TRBJ1-1; 11 positions agree with TRBD1. CDR1 SGHRS and CDR2 YFSETQ come from the germline V gene. V shed 7 bases and J 2 bases; nucleotides not matched to a gene: 7. The CDR3 sequence is 15 residues long. The CDR3 region has the DNA TGCGCCAGCTCCTGGACAGGGGGCTATAACACTGAAGCTTTCTTT. Its protein product is CASSWTGGYNTEAFF. Using reference TRBV5-1 and TRBJ1-1 for the parts outside the CDR3, the full variable domain is KAGVTQTPRYLIKTRGQQVTLSCSPISGHRSVSWYQQTPGQGLQFLFEYFSETQRNKGNFPGRFSGRQFSNSRSEMNVSTLELGDSALYLCASSWTGGYNTEAFFGQGTRLTVV.

This rearrangement joins TRBV6-5 to TRBJ2-3, with D hard to call. Germline values: CDR1 MNHEY, CDR2 SVGAGI. The CDR3 is 14 residues long. The V and J ends lost 5 bases and 5 bases respectively, with 14 bases between them. The CDR3 nucleotides read TGTGCCAGCAGTACCTCCGACTCGGGAGATACGCAGTATTTT. Translated, it gives CASSTSDSGDTQYF.

Comment on this clonotype: The germline gene is not matched at one end of the junction; a read error may be the cause. J is TRBJ1-1 and V is TRBV5-1, with D uncertain. The CDR3 loop spans 13 amino acids. The germline gives CDR1 SGHRS, CDR2 YFSETQ. In nucleotides, the CDR3 is TGCGCCAGCAGCTTGGCGGTCGCGCCTAATCCTGTCTTT. Its translation is CASSLAVAPNPVF.

This chain joins TRBV12-3 or TRBV12-4 and TRBJ1-2; possibly TRBD1 for D (5 bases). Trimming removed 6 bases at V and 4 bases at J, with 18 bases between. The CDR3 contains 15 residues. For the CDR3, the DNA is TGTGCCAGCAGGTCGGCTCAGGGAGGACGCTATGGCTACACCTTC. Its protein is CASRSAQGGRYGYTF.

The rearrangement links TRBV28 to TRBJ2-7; D is unresolved. The CDR3 runs 14 residues. V was cut by 3 bases and J by 3 bases, with 12 bases left in between. CDR1 is MDHEN and CDR2 is SYDVKM in the germline V gene. CDR3 amino acids: CASSFRNPSYEQYF. CDR3 DNA sequence: TGTGCCAGCAGTTTCCGAAACCCAAGCTACGAGCAGTACTTC.